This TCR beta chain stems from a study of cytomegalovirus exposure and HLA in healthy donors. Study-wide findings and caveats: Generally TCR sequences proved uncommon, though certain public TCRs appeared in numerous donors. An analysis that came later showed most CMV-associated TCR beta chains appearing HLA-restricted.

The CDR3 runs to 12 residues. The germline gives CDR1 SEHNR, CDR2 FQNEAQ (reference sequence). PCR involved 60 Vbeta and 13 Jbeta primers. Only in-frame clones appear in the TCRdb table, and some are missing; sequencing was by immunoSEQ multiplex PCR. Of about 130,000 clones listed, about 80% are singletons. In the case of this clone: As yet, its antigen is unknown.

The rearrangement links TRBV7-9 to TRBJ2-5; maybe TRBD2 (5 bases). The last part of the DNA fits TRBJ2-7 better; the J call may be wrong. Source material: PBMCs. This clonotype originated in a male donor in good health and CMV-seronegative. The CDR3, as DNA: TGTGCCAGCAGCTCGGTAGGGAGCGAGCAGTACTTC. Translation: CASSSVGSEQYF.